This T cell receptor beta chain was sequenced for a study of cytomegalovirus exposure and HLA in healthy donors. Deletions cut 3 bases from V and 1 base from J, with 9 bases between. Germline CDR1 and CDR2: SGHNT and YENEEA. The CDR3 loop spans 14 amino acids. Use of 60 Vbeta and 13 Jbeta primers characterized the PCR. Assay: immunoSEQ multiplex PCR; the TCRdb copy retains only in-frame clones and omits some. This sample has fewer than 250,000 clones; over 75% occur once, and the top ten carry around 9.6%. This sequence originates from a woman aged 45-60 years in good health and CMV-seropositive. Specimen: PBMCs. The rearrangement links TRBV11-3 to TRBJ1-1, with D unresolved. The CDR3 DNA reads as TGTGCCAGCAGCTTGAACTTCCAGAACACTGAAGCTTTCTTT. It specifies CASSLNFQNTEAFF.